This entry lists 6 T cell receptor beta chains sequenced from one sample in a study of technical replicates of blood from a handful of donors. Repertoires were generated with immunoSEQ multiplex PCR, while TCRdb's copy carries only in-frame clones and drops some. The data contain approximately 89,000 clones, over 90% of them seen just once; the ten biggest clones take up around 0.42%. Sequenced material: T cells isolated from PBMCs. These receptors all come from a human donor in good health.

The CDR3 protein is CASSLGGLGGQETQYF. CDR3 DNA sequence: TGCGCCAGCAGCTTGGGGGGTCTCGGGGGACAAGAGACCCAGTACTTC. The chain is built from TRBV5-1 and TRBJ2-5; D is possibly TRBD2 (6 bases). CDR3 size: 16 residues. V was cut by 0 bases and J by 2 bases, with 14 bases left in between. Looked up from germline, CDR1 is SGHRS and CDR2 is YFSETQ. The variable domain in full, with the rest retrieved from reference TRBV5-1 and TRBJ2-5, is KAGVTQTPRYLIKTRGQQVTLSCSPISGHRSVSWYQQTPGQGLQFLFEYFSETQRNKGNFPGRFSGRQFSNSRSEMNVSTLELGDSALYLCASSLGGLGGQETQYFGPGTRLLVL.

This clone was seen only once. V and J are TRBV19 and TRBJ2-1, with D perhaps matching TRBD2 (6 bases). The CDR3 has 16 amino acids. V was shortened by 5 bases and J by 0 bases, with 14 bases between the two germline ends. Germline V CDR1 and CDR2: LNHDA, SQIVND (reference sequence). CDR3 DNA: TGTGCCAGTAGTGCCAGCGGGTTTAGCTCCTACAATGAGCAGTTCTTC. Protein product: CASSASGFSSYNEQFF.

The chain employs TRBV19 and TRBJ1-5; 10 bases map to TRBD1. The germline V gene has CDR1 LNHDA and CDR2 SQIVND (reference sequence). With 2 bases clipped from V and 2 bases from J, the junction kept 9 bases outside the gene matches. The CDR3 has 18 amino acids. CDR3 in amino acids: CASSIIPFGTGGNQPQHF. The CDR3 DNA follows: TGTGCCAGTAGTATAATACCTTTCGGGACAGGGGGCAATCAGCCCCAGCATTTT. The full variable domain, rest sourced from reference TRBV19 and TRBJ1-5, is DGGITQSPKYLFRKEGQNVTLSCEQNLNHDAMYWYRQDPGQGLRLIYYSQIVNDFQKGDIAEGYSVSREKKESFPLTVTSAQKNPTAFYLCASSIIPFGTGGNQPQHFGDGTRLSIL.

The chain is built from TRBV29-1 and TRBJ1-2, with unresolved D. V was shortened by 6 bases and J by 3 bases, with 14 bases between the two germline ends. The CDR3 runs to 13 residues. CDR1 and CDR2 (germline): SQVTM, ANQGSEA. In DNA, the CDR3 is TGCAGCGTCGATCATAGCGGAGACTATGGCTACACCTTC. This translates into CSVDHSGDYGYTF.

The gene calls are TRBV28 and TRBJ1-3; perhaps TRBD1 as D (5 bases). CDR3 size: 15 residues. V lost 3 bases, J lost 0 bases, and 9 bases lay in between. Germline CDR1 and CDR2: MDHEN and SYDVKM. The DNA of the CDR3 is TGTGCCAGCAGTTTCCGTAGGGGCTCTGGAAACACCATATATTTT. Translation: CASSFRRGSGNTIYF.

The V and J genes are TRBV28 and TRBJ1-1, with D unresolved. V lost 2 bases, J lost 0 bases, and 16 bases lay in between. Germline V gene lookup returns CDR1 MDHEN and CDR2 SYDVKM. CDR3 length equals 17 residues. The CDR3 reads CASSLGQDFYMNTEAFF. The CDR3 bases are TGTGCCAGCAGTTTAGGCCAGGATTTCTACATGAACACTGAAGCTTTCTTT.